The clone carrying this TCR beta chain was recorded at least ten times. This CDR3 has 19 residues. V dropped 5 bases and J dropped 7; count of bases not matched to a gene: 16. The germline CDR1 and CDR2 sequences are MDHEN and SYDVKM. The time point here: newly diagnosed GD, antithyroid drugs for less than 3 months. Making the TCR library involved RNA that had been extracted from PBMCs. Construction of the TCR beta libraries employed iRepertoire HTBI primers in conjunction with Arm-PCR of CDR3 regions. TCRdb reprocessed the multiplex PCR reads with MiXCR, giving one entry per CDR3 protein. The data hold approximately 470,000 distinct CDR3 sequences, with 15% to 20% observed a single time. The source of the sample is a study of regulatory T cells in long-lasting Graves disease. These records were also assigned to another study, of T cells in Graves' hyperthyroidism and ophthalmopathy. From that second work: When the TCR CDR3 underwent first-round RT-PCR, the HTBI primer set was used.

This TCR derives from a man aged 35 to 55 with Graves disease. V usage is TRBV28 and J usage is TRBJ2-1; 14 nucleotides align to TRBD2. The sequencing used peripheral blood mononuclear cells (PBMCs), collected at new diagnosis, from a patient treated with antithyroid drugs. In DNA, the CDR3 is TGTGCCAGCAGTACTCTAGGGGGGTTGGGGACTAGCGGGAGAAATGAGCAGTTCTTC. It specifies CASSTLGGLGTSGRNEQFF.